Below, 4 T cell receptor beta chains from the same sample are listed, as sequenced in a study of OX40 agonist ivuxolimab in advanced cancers. The library relied on the immunoSEQ multiplex PCR assay. TCRdb holds this immuneACCESS table with in-frame rearrangements only. Some clones are missing; in checked studies, unresolved V genes explain under half, and the rest has no known cause. The sample has about 91,000 clones on record, around 87% of them singletons. Approximately 4% of the sample is held by the ten biggest clonotypes. The source was CD4+ or CD8+ T cells sorted from blood, collected in a trial of the OX40 agonist ivuxolimab. The source is an adult with an advanced solid tumor such as melanoma, head and neck, liver or kidney cancer.

The chain recombines TRBV2 with TRBJ2-1, with TRBD1 identical over 11 bases. With 6 bases clipped from V and 7 bases from J, the junction kept 5 bases outside the gene matches. Per the germline V gene, CDR1 is SNHLY and CDR2 is FYNNEI. The CDR3 has 14 amino acids. CDR3 region: CASSVGQGANEQFF. CDR3 DNA: TGTGCCAGCAGCGTCGGACAGGGGGCAAATGAGCAGTTCTTC.

The chain has TRBV7-6 and TRBJ1-1; D gene ambiguous. The V gene's germline CDR1 is SGHVS and CDR2 FNYEAQ. The V gene lost 4 bases and the J gene lost 4 bases, with 10 bases spanning the gap. The CDR3 covers 13 residues. This CDR3 is CASSSAGGTEAFF. The CDR3, as DNA: TGTGCCAGCAGCTCGGCAGGTGGCACTGAAGCTTTCTTT.

This rearrangement joins TRBV7-2 to TRBJ2-5, with unresolved D. The CDR3 length is 11 residues. Deletions cut 4 bases from V and 5 bases from J, with 5 bases between. From germline, CDR1 is SGHTA and CDR2 FQGNSA. This CDR3 reads CASSYPETQYF. CDR3 nucleotide sequence: TGTGCCAGCAGCTACCCTGAGACCCAGTACTTC.

V and J are TRBV30 and TRBJ1-1, with unresolved D. CDR1 and CDR2 (germline): GTSNPN, SVGIG (reference sequence). V lost 0 bases, J lost 5 bases, and 10 bases lay in between. The CDR3 is made up of 13 amino acids. This CDR3 is CAWSVAPGTEAFF. The CDR3 DNA is TGTGCCTGGAGTGTCGCCCCGGGGACTGAAGCTTTCTTT.